Each of the 14 T cell receptor beta chains below was sequenced from the same sample in a study of beta chain features in type 1 diabetes. The entirety of the isolated RNA underwent reverse transcription, so expressed TCRB transcripts were sequenced. The table came from immunoSEQ multiplex PCR; TCRdb's copy has only in-frame clones and leaves some out. The table has 900,000 or so clones, around a sixth seen once. The sequenced sample consisted of naive CD4+ T cells from blood. The source of these receptors is a young woman in good health.

V gene TRBV7-2 combines with J gene TRBJ1-5, with 10 bases aligning to TRBD1. The V segment lost 6 bases and the J segment 6 bases; nucleotides outside the gene matches: 5. The CDR3 is 14 amino acids. Germline V gene data show CDR1 as SGHTA and CDR2 as FQGNSA. CDR3 loop: CASSSGTGVQPQHF. The CDR3 DNA reads as TGTGCCAGCAGTTCCGGGACAGGGGTTCAGCCCCAGCATTTT.

The table lists this clone with a few counts. The genes are TRBV9 and TRBJ1-4, with 7 bases lining up with TRBD1. CDR3 length equals 15 residues. Germline assignment: CDR1 SGDLS and CDR2 YYNGEE. After removal of 3 bases from V and 3 bases from J, the junction contained 5 bases not matched to a gene. This chain's CDR3 is CASSATGAPNEKLFF. DNA of the CDR3: TGTGCCAGCAGCGCTACAGGGGCGCCTAATGAAAAACTGTTTTTT.

The chain combines TRBV6-6 with TRBJ1-1; D gene unclear. The CDR3 totals 13 residues. Trimming cost V 3 bases and J 3 bases, with 8 bases left between them. Germline CDR1 is MNHNY and CDR2 is SVGAGI (reference sequence). DNA of the CDR3: TGTGCCAGCAGTTATCCCGAGGACACTGAAGCTTTCTTT. This gives the protein CASSYPEDTEAFF.

There are a few counts of this clone. The rearrangement joins TRBV29-1 to TRBJ2-3, with TRBD2 as a possible D gene (5 bases). Trimming took off 3 bases at V and 11 bases at J, with 9 bases between the two ends. The CDR3 consists of 10 residues. Germline V gene lookup returns CDR1 SQVTM and CDR2 ANQGSEA. The CDR3 DNA is TGCAGCGTTGAGTGGACTTGGCAGTATTTT. Translated: CSVEWTWQYF.

A few counts support this clone. The chain combines TRBV6-5 with TRBJ1-1; 10 nucleotides line up with TRBD1. The CDR3 loop spans 14 amino acids. Germline CDR1 is MNHEY and CDR2 is SVGAGI. The J segment lost 4 bases and the V segment lost 4 bases, leaving 3 bases of the junction unmatched. CDR3 protein: CASSSDRGTTEAFF. CDR3 nucleotide sequence: TGTGCCAGCAGTTCGGACAGGGGGACCACTGAAGCTTTCTTT.

The table lists this clone with a few counts. This chain connects TRBV19 to TRBJ2-1; TRBD1 aligns across 10 bases. This CDR3 has 17 residues. The V and J ends lost 5 bases and 0 bases, in that order; junction bases with no gene match: 7. Germline V gene sequence: CDR1 LNHDA, CDR2 SQIVND (reference sequence). CDR3 in DNA: TGTGCCAGTAGTCCCCAGACAGGGGGCGGCTCCTACAATGAGCAGTTCTTC. Amino acids: CASSPQTGGGSYNEQFF.

This chain joins TRBV2 and TRBJ2-5, with a weak D call TRBD1 (5 bases). The germline V gene encodes CDR1 SNHLY and CDR2 FYNNEI. Deletions cut 0 bases from V and 1 base from J, with 9 bases between. The CDR3 length is 15 residues. The chain's CDR3 is CASSEAGVTQETQYF. CDR3 in DNA: TGTGCCAGCAGTGAAGCAGGGGTTACCCAAGAGACCCAGTACTTC.

This clone turned up a few times. This sequence joins TRBV29-1 and TRBJ1-1; D is undetermined. The CDR3 runs 12 residues. Germline CDR1 reads SQVTM; CDR2 reads ANQGSEA. Trimming shortened V by 6 bases and J by 0 bases, and 8 bases separated the two germline ends. The CDR3 DNA sequence: TGCAGCGTGGTGATAGTGAACACTGAAGCTTTCTTT. This codes for CSVVIVNTEAFF.

The chain joins TRBV28 to TRBJ2-7, with D possibly being TRBD1 (5 bases). CDR3 length: 13 amino acids. V lost 2 bases and J lost 2, with 7 bases in between. Looked up from germline, CDR1 is MDHEN and CDR2 is SYDVKM. Written as DNA, the CDR3 is TGTGCCAGCAGTTTAGGACACCCCTACGAGCAGTACTTC. It is translated as CASSLGHPYEQYF.

The chain carries TRBV4-1 and TRBJ1-4, with no clear D. V shed 4 bases and J shed 8 bases, with 17 bases lying between them. This CDR3 comprises 15 residues. Germline V gives CDR1 MGHRA, CDR2 YSYEKL. The CDR3 DNA follows: TGCGCCAGCAGCCCTCTTCCTGGGGTTGGGGAAAAACTGTTTTTT. Protein sequence: CASSPLPGVGEKLFF.

This chain connects TRBV5-6 to TRBJ2-7; maybe TRBD1 (5 bases). CDR3 length: 12 residues. Trimming shortened V by 4 bases and J by 3 bases, and 8 bases separated the two germline ends. Germline V CDR1 and CDR2: SGHDT, YYEEEE. CDR3 DNA sequence: TGTGCCAGCAGCCGACAGAACTACGAGCAGTACTTC. Amino acid sequence: CASSRQNYEQYF. The whole variable domain, remainder taken from reference TRBV5-6 and TRBJ2-7, is DAGVTQSPTHLIKTRGQQVTLRCSPKSGHDTVSWYQQALGQGPQFIFQYYEEEERQRGNFPDRFSGHQFPNYSSELNVNALLLGDSALYLCASSRQNYEQYFGPGTRLTVT.

The chain couples TRBV28 to TRBJ1-5, with unresolved D. Germline V gene lookup returns CDR1 MDHEN and CDR2 SYDVKM. Between the trimmed V and J ends, which lost 2 bases and 3 bases, there was a span of 5 bases. CDR3 size: 13 residues. The CDR3 DNA follows: TGTGCCAGCAGTTTAAGCGACAATCAGCCCCAGCATTTT. It is translated as CASSLSDNQPQHF.

This sequence joins TRBV5-4 and TRBJ2-1; 8 nucleotides line up with TRBD2. Germline V CDR1 and CDR2: SGHNT, YYREEE (reference sequence). V was pared by 2 bases and J by 8 bases, with 9 bases of the junction left unmatched. This CDR3 is built from 15 residues. The CDR3 coding sequence is TGTGCCAGCAGCTTCATGGTAGCGGGGATCGATGAGCAGTTCTTC. It is translated as CASSFMVAGIDEQFF.

The V call is TRBV7-9, the J call TRBJ1-1, with TRBD1 matching 9 bases. Trimming took 4 bases from V and 5 from J; bases not matched to a gene: 2. The V gene's germline CDR1 is SEHNR and CDR2 FQNEAQ (reference sequence). The CDR3 runs to 13 residues. The CDR3 loop reads CASSWTGETEAFF. Written as DNA, the CDR3 is TGTGCCAGCAGCTGGACAGGGGAGACTGAAGCTTTCTTT.